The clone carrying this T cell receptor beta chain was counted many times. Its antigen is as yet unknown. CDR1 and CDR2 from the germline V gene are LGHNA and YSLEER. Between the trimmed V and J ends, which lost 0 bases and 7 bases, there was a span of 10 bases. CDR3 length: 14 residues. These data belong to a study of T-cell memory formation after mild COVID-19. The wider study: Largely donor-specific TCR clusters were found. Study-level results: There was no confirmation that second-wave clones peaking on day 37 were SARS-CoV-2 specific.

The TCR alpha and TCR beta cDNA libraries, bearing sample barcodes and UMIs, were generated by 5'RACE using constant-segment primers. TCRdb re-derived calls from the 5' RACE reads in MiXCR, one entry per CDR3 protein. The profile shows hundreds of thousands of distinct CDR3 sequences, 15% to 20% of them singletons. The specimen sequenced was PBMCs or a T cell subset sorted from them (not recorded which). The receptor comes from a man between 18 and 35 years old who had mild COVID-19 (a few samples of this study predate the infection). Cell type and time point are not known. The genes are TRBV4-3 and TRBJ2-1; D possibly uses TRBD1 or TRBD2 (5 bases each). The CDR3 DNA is TGCGCCAGCAGCCAAGAGGGTTGGGGGAATGAGCAGTTCTTC. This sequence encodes CASSQEGWGNEQFF.